This TCR beta chain was sequenced during a study of Ad26.COV2.S vaccination and SARS-CoV-2 variants. The protocol was immunoSEQ multiplex PCR, while the TCRdb copy is restricted to in-frame clones and leaves out a portion. The sample lists roughly 350,000 clones, 75% to 90% seen once, with roughly 10% in the top ten. Trimming took 4 bases from V and 5 from J; bases not matched to a gene: 8. The CDR3 is made up of 14 amino acids. The germline CDR1 and CDR2 sequences are SGHDT and YYEEEE. Stated treatment: 15 to 20 received Ad26.COV2.S at low or high dose, single or two shots; roughly 5 received placebo; per-sample allocation not given. On day 63 after the first injection, vaccine and placebo recipients gave samples. A Boston donor was an adult aged 18-55 years.

The sequencing used peripheral blood, collected in a trial of Ad26.COV2.S vaccine versus placebo. V is TRBV5-6 and J is TRBJ2-5, with 7 bases matching TRBD1. The TCR was taken from a person aged 18-65 years who received the Ad26.COV2.S COVID-19 vaccine or a placebo. As DNA, the CDR3 is TGTGCCAGCAGCGCACAGGGGTTTGTGGAGACCCAGTACTTC. It is translated as CASSAQGFVETQYF.